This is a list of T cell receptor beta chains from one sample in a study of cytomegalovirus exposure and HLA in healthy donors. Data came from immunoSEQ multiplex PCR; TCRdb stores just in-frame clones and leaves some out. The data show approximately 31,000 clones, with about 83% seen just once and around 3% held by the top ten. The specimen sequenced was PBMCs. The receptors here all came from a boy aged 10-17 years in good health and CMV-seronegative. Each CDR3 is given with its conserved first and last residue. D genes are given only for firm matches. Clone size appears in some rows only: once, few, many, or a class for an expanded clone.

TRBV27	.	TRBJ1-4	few	CASSPQGRVATNEKLFF	TGTGCCAGCAGTCCGCAGGGCAGGGTAGCAACTAATGAAAAACTGTTTTTT
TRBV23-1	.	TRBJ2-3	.	CASSQSWVEGGATDTQYF	TGCGCCAGCAGTCAATCCTGGGTGGAAGGGGGAGCCACAGATACGCAGTATTTT
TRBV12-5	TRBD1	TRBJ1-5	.	CASALWGQGNQPQHF	TGTGCTAGTGCCCTGTGGGGACAGGGAAATCAGCCCCAGCATTTT
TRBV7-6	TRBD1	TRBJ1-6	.	CASSSRQGGNNSPLHF	TGTGCCAGCAGCTCTCGACAGGGGGGAAATAATTCACCCCTCCACTTT
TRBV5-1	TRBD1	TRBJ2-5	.	CASRQGVEETQYF	TGCGCCAGCAGACAGGGGGTCGAGGAGACCCAGTACTTC
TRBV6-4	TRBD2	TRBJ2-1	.	CASSAIAGDLNEQFF	TGTGCCAGCAGTGCCATAGCGGGGGACCTCAATGAGCAGTTCTTC
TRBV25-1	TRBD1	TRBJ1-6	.	CASSAGQGYNSPLHF	TGTGCCAGCAGTGCGGGACAGGGGTATAATTCACCCCTCCACTTT
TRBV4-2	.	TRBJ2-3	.	CASSQATDSTDTQYF	TGTGCCAGCAGCCAAGCCACGGACTCCACAGATACGCAGTATTTT
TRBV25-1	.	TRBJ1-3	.	CASLGGPGNTIYF	TGTGCCAGTCTTGGCGGGCCTGGAAACACCATATATTTT
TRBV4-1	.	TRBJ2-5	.	CASSQDRGRPETQYF	TGCGCCAGCAGCCAGGATCGAGGGCGGCCGGAGACCCAGTACTTC
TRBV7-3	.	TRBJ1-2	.	CASSFGGDGYTF	TGTGCCAGCAGCTTTGGAGGGGATGGCTACACCTTC
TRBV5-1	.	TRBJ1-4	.	CASSLSPATNEKLFF	TGCGCCAGCAGCTTGAGCCCTGCAACTAATGAAAAACTGTTTTTT
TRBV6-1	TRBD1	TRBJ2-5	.	CASTPGGTETQYF	TGTGCCAGCACCCCAGGGGGCACGGAGACCCAGTACTTC
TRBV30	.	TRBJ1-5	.	CAWSASVGNQPQHF	TGTGCCTGGAGTGCGTCGGTAGGCAATCAGCCCCAGCATTTT